The 29 T cell receptor beta chains below come from one sample, sequenced in a study of graft-versus-host responses after intestinal transplantation. Only in-frame clones appear in the TCRdb table, and some are missing; sequencing was by immunoSEQ multiplex PCR. The table shows some 50,000 clones, with less than 85% occurring only once. For these TCRs, the target antigens are not known. The sample in question was unstimulated CD4+ T cells sorted from spleen or lymph node cells, obtained before transplant. These receptors all come from a human donor who was the organ donor for an intestinal transplant.

In DNA, the CDR3 is TGCGCCAGCAGCTTGGGGAGCGTATCCTACGAGCAGTACTTC. This translates into CASSLGSVSYEQYF. The chain is built from TRBV5-1 and TRBJ2-7; D gene uncertain. Trimming removed 0 bases at V and 1 base at J, with 8 bases between. Germline V lookup: CDR1 SGHRS, CDR2 YFSETQ. CDR3 length equals 14 residues.

With regard to this clone: This same CDR3 is encoded by further DNA sequences in the sample. V is TRBV5-1 and J is TRBJ2-7, with D tentatively TRBD1 or TRBD2 (7 bases each). Trimming took off 2 bases at V and 2 bases at J, with 11 bases between the two ends. The CDR3 extends over 14 amino acids. The germline V gene has CDR1 SGHRS and CDR2 YFSETQ. The CDR3 nucleotides are TGCGCCAGCAGCTTCCAGGGGGGGACCTACGAGCAGTACTTC. This codes for CASSFQGGTYEQYF.

Note on this clone: In the same sample, other DNA sequences code for this CDR3. The chain uses TRBV5-6 and TRBJ1-2, with 8 bases aligning to TRBD1. The J segment lost 8 bases and the V segment lost 4 bases, leaving 13 bases of the junction unmatched. The CDR3 runs to 15 residues. CDR1 is SGHDT, CDR2 YYEEEE, per germline. CDR3 region: CASSPGRTGSWGYTF. The CDR3 region has the DNA TGTGCCAGCAGCCCGGGTCGGACAGGGTCGTGGGGCTACACCTTC.

V and J are TRBV19 and TRBJ1-2; TRBD1 matches 8 bases. Unmatched junction bases numbered 6, after V lost 6 bases and J lost 3 bases. CDR1 is LNHDA and CDR2 is SQIVND in the germline V gene (reference sequence). The length of the CDR3 is 14 residues. Here the CDR3 reads CASRTGTGHYGYTF. CDR3 DNA: TGTGCCAGTAGGACCGGGACAGGCCACTATGGCTACACCTTC.

The CDR3 coding sequence is TGTGCCAGTAGGACGACAGGGGCCCTTAGAGAAAAACTGTTTTTT. This codes for CASRTTGALREKLFF. The chain is built from TRBV19 and TRBJ1-4, with 8 bases aligning to TRBD1. The CDR3 spans 15 residues. V shed 6 bases and J 8 bases; nucleotides not matched to a gene: 11. CDR1 is LNHDA and CDR2 is SQIVND in the germline V gene (reference sequence).

The chain carries TRBV27 and TRBJ1-4; D remains ambiguous. From germline, CDR1 is MNHEY and CDR2 SMNVEV (reference sequence). With 5 bases removed from V and 8 bases from J, the gap between germline ends came to 9 bases. The CDR3 consists of 12 residues. The DNA of the CDR3 is TGTGCCAGCAGTCCCTTTGGGGAAAAACTGTTTTTT. As protein: CASSPFGEKLFF. Based on the CDR3 plus reference TRBV27 and TRBJ1-4, the full variable domain is EAQVTQNPRYLITVTGKKLTVTCSQNMNHEYMSWYRQDPGLGLRQIYYSMNVEVTDKGDVPEGYKVSRKEKRNFPLILESPSPNQTSLYFCASSPFGEKLFFGSGTQLSVL.

This rearrangement joins TRBV5-1 to TRBJ2-2; 9 bases line up with TRBD2. The CDR3 consists of 17 residues. The germline V gene encodes CDR1 SGHRS and CDR2 YFSETQ. The V segment lost 2 bases and the J segment 5 bases; nucleotides outside the gene matches: 10. The CDR3 DNA reads TGCGCCAGCAGCTTTCGAATAGCGGGGGAAGATACCGGGGAGCTGTTTTTT. The encoded protein is CASSFRIAGEDTGELFF.

The genes are TRBV6-5 and TRBJ2-7, with 10 bases matching TRBD2. The CDR3 is 15 amino acids. Germline loops: CDR1 MNHEY, CDR2 SVGAGI. The J segment lost 2 bases and the V segment lost 5 bases, leaving 6 bases of the junction unmatched. CDR3 nucleotide sequence: TGTGCCAGCAGTGCCAGCAGCGGGAGGGCCTACGAGCAGTACTTC. As protein: CASSASSGRAYEQYF.

This chain uses TRBV29-1 with TRBJ2-5; 8 nucleotides match TRBD2. The CDR3 contains 14 residues. The J segment lost 2 bases and the V segment lost 8 bases, leaving 10 bases of the junction unmatched. CDR1 SQVTM and CDR2 ANQGSEA come from the germline V gene. CDR3 loop: CSSNSGGVQETQYF. DNA of the CDR3: TGCAGCTCCAACTCCGGGGGGGTACAAGAGACCCAGTACTTC.

The chain combines TRBV18 with TRBJ1-3; 7 nucleotides agree with TRBD1. The trim removed 3 bases at V and 0 bases at J, leaving 2 bases unmatched. Germline V gene lookup returns CDR1 KGHSH and CDR2 LQKENI. This CDR3 region has 15 residues. This CDR3 reads CASSPGQLSGNTIYF. CDR3 coding DNA: TGTGCCAGCTCACCGGGACAGCTCTCTGGAAACACCATATATTTT.

This clone was detected only once. The chain recombines TRBV19 with TRBJ2-2, with unresolved D. The CDR3 is made up of 14 amino acids. Looked up from germline, CDR1 is LNHDA and CDR2 is SQIVND (reference sequence). V dropped 5 bases and J dropped 1 base, with 8 bases sitting between them. This CDR3 reads CASSVNGNTGELFF. In DNA, the CDR3 is TGTGCCAGTAGTGTCAATGGGAACACCGGGGAGCTGTTTTTT.

This clone has only a few counts. This chain uses TRBV10-3 with TRBJ2-3; TRBD2 might be the D (7 bases). Trimming left V 6 bases short and J 2 bases short, with 15 bases between. Germline V gene lookup returns CDR1 ENHRY and CDR2 SYGVKD. This CDR3 is 15 amino acids long. The CDR3 is CAIRLGGGSTDTQYF. CDR3 coding DNA: TGTGCCATCAGGCTGGGGGGGGGCTCCACAGATACGCAGTATTTT.

The count of this clone is one. This chain connects TRBV19 to TRBJ1-6; 10 bases are a match to TRBD1. Germline CDR1 is LNHDA and CDR2 is SQIVND (reference sequence). The length of the CDR3 is 16 residues. Unmatched junction bases numbered 4, after V lost 4 bases and J lost 4 bases. CDR3 amino acids: CASSKDRGTYNSPLHF. Here the CDR3 DNA reads TGTGCCAGTAGTAAGGACAGGGGGACTTATAATTCACCCCTCCACTTT.

The chain is built from TRBV4-3 and TRBJ2-7, with TRBD2 matching over 7 bases. Germline V CDR1 and CDR2: LGHNA, YSLEER. CDR3 length equals 14 residues. J lost 0 bases, V lost 1 base, and 0 bases had no gene match. CDR3 nucleotide sequence: TGCGCCAGCAGCCAAGGGACTAGCTCCTACGAGCAGTACTTC. Its translation: CASSQGTSSYEQYF.

The V gene is TRBV5-4, the J gene TRBJ1-5; TRBD1 matches at 7 bases. Germline values: CDR1 SGHNT, CDR2 YYREEE (reference sequence). The CDR3 totals 19 residues. Trimming took 3 bases from V and 9 from J; bases not matched to a gene: 24. This CDR3 is CASSWGQNVQMGRKSPQHF. The CDR3 nucleotides read TGTGCCAGCAGCTGGGGACAGAATGTACAAATGGGTAGAAAATCGCCCCAGCATTTT.

The V and J genes are TRBV5-8 and TRBJ2-5; TRBD1 might be the D (8 bases). Germline CDR1 SGHTS, CDR2 YDEGEE. This CDR3 contains 15 residues. V was trimmed by 4 bases and J by 5 bases, leaving 18 bases between them. The CDR3 coding sequence is TGTGCCAGCAGCGCGGGAGACAGGGGAAGGGAGACCCAGTACTTC. Amino acid sequence: CASSAGDRGRETQYF. The variable domain in full, completed from reference TRBV5-8 and TRBJ2-5, reads EAGVTQSPTHLIKTRGQQATLRCSPISGHTSVYWYQQALGLGLQFLLWYDEGEERNRGNFPPRFSGRQFPNYSSELNVNALELEDSALYLCASSAGDRGRETQYFGPGTRLLVL.

This chain joins TRBV19 and TRBJ1-2; TRBD1 aligns across 8 bases. V trimming: 3 bases; J trimming: 4 bases; junction bases outside the gene matches: 1. There are 13 residues in the CDR3. Germline V lookup: CDR1 LNHDA, CDR2 SQIVND (reference sequence). The chain's CDR3 is CASSIGTGYGYTF. The CDR3 DNA follows: TGTGCCAGTAGTATCGGGACAGGCTATGGCTACACCTTC.

This rearrangement joins TRBV7-2 to TRBJ2-7; 16 bases align to TRBD2. V shed 0 bases and J 2 bases; nucleotides not matched to a gene: 7. This CDR3 has 19 amino acids. The V gene's germline CDR1 is SGHTA and CDR2 FQGNSA. CDR3 loop: CASSLASGTSGRAPYEQYF. CDR3 in DNA: TGTGCCAGCAGCTTAGCGTCCGGGACTAGCGGGAGGGCCCCCTACGAGCAGTACTTC.

This clone occurred once. This chain uses TRBV5-1 with TRBJ1-1, with a weak D call TRBD1 (5 bases). V was shortened by 1 base and J by 8 bases, with 18 bases between the two germline ends. The CDR3 totals 15 residues. Germline CDR1 and CDR2: SGHRS and YFSETQ. Here the CDR3 reads CASSLTLGDRQEAFF. In DNA, the CDR3 is TGCGCCAGCAGCTTGACCCTCGGAGACAGACAAGAAGCTTTCTTT.

With regard to this clone: Other DNA sequences in the sample encode the same CDR3. The rearrangement joins TRBV6-5 to TRBJ2-5, with D possibly matching TRBD1 (5 bases). The V gene lost 2 bases and the J gene lost 4 bases, with 5 bases spanning the gap. Germline CDR1 is MNHEY and CDR2 is SVGAGI. This CDR3 is built from 12 residues. CDR3 protein: CASSYRGETQYF. In nucleotides, the CDR3 is TGTGCCAGCAGTTACAGGGGAGAGACCCAGTACTTC.

In DNA, the CDR3 is TGTGCCAGCAGCAGGGTGAGGGACACTGAAGCTTTCTTT. Amino acids: CASSRVRDTEAFF. V is TRBV21-1 and J is TRBJ1-1. TRBV21-1 is noted as a pseudogene. The CDR3 consists of 13 residues.

The genes are TRBV6-6 and TRBJ1-2, with D possibly TRBD1 on 5 matching bases. The V and J ends lost 0 bases and 0 bases respectively, with 5 bases between them. Looked up from germline, CDR1 is MNHNY and CDR2 is SVGAGI (reference sequence). The CDR3 is 14 residues long. CDR3 coding DNA: TGTGCCAGCAGTTACTCGACAGCTAACTATGGCTACACCTTC. Translated: CASSYSTANYGYTF.

This clone was counted between two and nine times. The CDR3 is CASRRGQGGYEQYF. The CDR3 region has the DNA TGTGCCAGCAGACGAGGACAGGGAGGATACGAGCAGTACTTC. The chain combines TRBV6-5 with TRBJ2-7; 8 positions match TRBD1. V shed 6 bases and J 4 bases; nucleotides not matched to a gene: 8. Germline-derived CDR1 and CDR2 are MNHEY and SVGAGI. The length of the CDR3 is 14 residues.

The chain recombines TRBV4-2 with TRBJ2-3, with 13 bases that match TRBD2. Trimming cost V 1 base and J 4 bases; bases outside gene matches: 11. The CDR3 covers 19 residues. Germline assignment: CDR1 LGHNA and CDR2 YNFKEQ. The CDR3 DNA follows: TGTGCCAGCAGCCAAGCACCGGGACTAGCGGGATTCCTTCCAGATACGCAGTATTTT. Translation gives CASSQAPGLAGFLPDTQYF.

The chain has TRBV7-9 and TRBJ2-4; no firm D call. Germline V CDR1 and CDR2: SEHNR, FQNEAQ (reference sequence). There are 13 residues in the CDR3. V was pared by 2 bases and J by 7 bases, with 9 bases between. In DNA, the CDR3 is TGTGCCAGCAGCTTAAGCCTAGGGAACATTCAGTACTTC. As protein: CASSLSLGNIQYF.

This clone was seen once. This sequence joins TRBV18 and TRBJ2-7; 12 bases align to TRBD2. CDR1 is KGHSH, CDR2 LQKENI, per germline. Trimming took 3 bases from V and 3 from J; bases not matched to a gene: 6. The CDR3 has 16 residues. The CDR3 sequence: CASSPPSGGAGYEQYF. The CDR3 DNA is TGTGCCAGCTCACCCCCTAGCGGGGGGGCTGGCTACGAGCAGTACTTC.

The chain carries TRBV30 and TRBJ1-6, with a possible D match to TRBD1 (6 bases). This CDR3 is built from 13 residues. Per the germline V gene, CDR1 is GTSNPN and CDR2 is SVGIG (reference sequence). Trimming took 3 bases from V and 9 from J, leaving 12 bases between them. The CDR3 DNA sequence: TGTGCCTGGAGCTCAGGGGTAGGTTCACCCCTCCACTTT. It codes for CAWSSGVGSPLHF.

V and J are TRBV6-5 and TRBJ2-7; D is perhaps TRBD1 (6 bases). Trimming stripped 5 bases from V and 10 bases from J, with 15 bases between. Germline V gene lookup returns CDR1 MNHEY and CDR2 SVGAGI. CDR3 length: 12 amino acids. In DNA, the CDR3 is TGTGCCAGCAGTCAAGGGGGAAGGGGACAGTACTTC. Translation: CASSQGGRGQYF.

As DNA, the CDR3 is TGTGCCAGCCGGATCGACCAGGCAGGGGGAGGCTACACCTTC. Protein product: CASRIDQAGGGYTF. The J gene is TRBJ1-2, the V gene TRBV6-1; 7 bases agree with TRBD1. This CDR3 spans 14 amino acids. J was trimmed by 8 bases and V by 8 bases; bases with no gene match: 14. Germline CDR1 reads MNHNS; CDR2 reads SASEGT.